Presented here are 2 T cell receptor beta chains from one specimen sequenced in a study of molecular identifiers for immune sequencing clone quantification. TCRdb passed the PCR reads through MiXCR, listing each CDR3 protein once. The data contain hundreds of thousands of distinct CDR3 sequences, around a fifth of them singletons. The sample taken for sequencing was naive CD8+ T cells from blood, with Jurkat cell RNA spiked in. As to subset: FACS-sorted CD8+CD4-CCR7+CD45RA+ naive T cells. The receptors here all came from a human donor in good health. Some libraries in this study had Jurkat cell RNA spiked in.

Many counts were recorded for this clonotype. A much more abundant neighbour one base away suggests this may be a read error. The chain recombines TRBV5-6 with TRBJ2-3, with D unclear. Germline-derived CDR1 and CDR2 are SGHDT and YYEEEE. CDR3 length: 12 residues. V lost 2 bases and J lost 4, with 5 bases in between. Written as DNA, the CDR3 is TGTGCCAGCAGCTTCGGGCCAGATACGCAGTATTTT. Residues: CASSFGPDTQYF.

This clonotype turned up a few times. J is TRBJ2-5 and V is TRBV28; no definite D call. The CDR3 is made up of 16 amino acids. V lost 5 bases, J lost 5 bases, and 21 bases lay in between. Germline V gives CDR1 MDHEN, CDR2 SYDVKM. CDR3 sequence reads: CASSERTGIQRETQYF. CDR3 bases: TGTGCCAGCAGTGAGAGGACGGGTATACAGAGGGAGACCCAGTACTTC.